This T cell receptor beta chain was observed in a study of T cells in Graves' hyperthyroidism and ophthalmopathy. V lost 3 bases, J lost 7 bases, and 19 bases lay in between. The CDR3 spans 14 residues. Germline-derived CDR1 and CDR2 are DFQATT and SNEGSKA (reference sequence). This clonotype was counted ten times or more. Amplified regions were TCR beta CDR3 sequences from RNA transcripts. During a first-round RT-PCR of the TCR CDR3, the HTBI primer set was used. TCRdb reprocessed the multiplex PCR reads with MiXCR, giving one entry per CDR3 protein. The sample includes 30,000 to 40,000 distinct CDR3 sequences, roughly 52% seen only once; the top ten take roughly 15%.

The chain joins TRBV20-1 to TRBJ2-7; no clear D gene. The clonotype comes from a man aged 40-50 years with Graves' ophthalmopathy. What was sequenced was blood. The CDR3 loop is CSASKEMVRREQYF. The CDR3 DNA reads TGCAGTGCTAGTAAGGAGATGGTCCGGCGGGAGCAGTACTTC.